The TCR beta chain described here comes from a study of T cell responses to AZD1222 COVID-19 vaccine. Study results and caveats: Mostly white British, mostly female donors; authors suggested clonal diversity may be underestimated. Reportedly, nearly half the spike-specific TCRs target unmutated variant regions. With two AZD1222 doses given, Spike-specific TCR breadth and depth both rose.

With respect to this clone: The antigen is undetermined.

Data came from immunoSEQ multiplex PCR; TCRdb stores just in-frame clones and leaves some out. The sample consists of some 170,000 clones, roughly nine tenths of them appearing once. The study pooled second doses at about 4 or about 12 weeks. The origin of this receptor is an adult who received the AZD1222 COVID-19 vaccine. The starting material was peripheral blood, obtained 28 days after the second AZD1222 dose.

CDR3 DNA sequence: TGCAGCGTCCCGGGGGGACTTTACTATGGCTACACCTTC. It specifies CSVPGGLYYGYTF. The rearrangement uses TRBV29-1 and TRBJ1-2, with TRBD1 as a possible D gene (5 bases). The germline V gene encodes CDR1 SQVTM and CDR2 ANQGSEA. The germline V and J ends were trimmed by 6 bases and 3 bases, with 14 bases remaining between them. CDR3 length equals 13 residues.